These 32 T cell receptor beta chains were sequenced from one sample in a study of long-term antiretroviral therapy in people with HIV. A v3.0 immunoSEQ assay was performed at survey level. Sequencing used immunoSEQ multiplex PCR; TCRdb keeps in-frame clones, though not all of them. The sample records under 25,000 clones, roughly 86% being singletons. This sample comprised unsorted PBMCs, obtained approximately 2.5 years after starting antiretroviral therapy. These receptors were taken from a woman in her forties or fifties with HIV.

J is TRBJ1-4 and V is TRBV28, with unresolved D. Germline V lookup: CDR1 MDHEN, CDR2 SYDVKM. The length of the CDR3 is 14 residues. V shed 2 bases and J shed 6 bases, with 10 bases lying between them. This CDR3 is CASSLNQRYEKLFF. CDR3 nucleotides: TGTGCCAGCAGTTTAAACCAAAGATATGAAAAACTGTTTTTT.

V usage is TRBV2 and J usage is TRBJ2-7; the match to TRBD2 covers 9 bases. There are 15 residues in the CDR3. Germline values: CDR1 SNHLY, CDR2 FYNNEI. The V and J ends lost 0 bases and 3 bases, in that order; junction bases with no gene match: 3. DNA of the CDR3: TGTGCCAGCAGTGAAGCGGGACTAGCAAACTACGAGCAGTACTTC. Its translation is CASSEAGLANYEQYF. The complete variable domain, with remaining parts taken from reference TRBV2 and TRBJ2-7, reads EPEVTQTPSHQVTQMGQEVILRCVPISNHLYFYWYRQILGQKVEFLVSFYNNEISEKSEIFDDQFSVERPDGSNFTLKIRSTKLEDSAMYFCASSEAGLANYEQYFGPGTRLTVT.

The chain recombines TRBV19 with TRBJ1-1, with 9 bases lining up with TRBD1. The germline V gene has CDR1 LNHDA and CDR2 SQIVND (reference sequence). The CDR3 totals 15 residues. V trimming: 5 bases; J trimming: 5 bases; junction bases outside the gene matches: 9. For the CDR3, the DNA is TGTGCCAGTAGTCCCCGGGGACAGGGTAGGACTGAAGCTTTCTTT. This translates into CASSPRGQGRTEAFF.

V and J are TRBV27 and TRBJ1-2; 8 bases match TRBD1. V was clipped by 4 bases and J by 8 bases; unmatched bases: 6. The CDR3 runs 13 residues. CDR1 is MNHEY and CDR2 is SMNVEV in the germline V gene (reference sequence). The CDR3 is CASSSRQGLGYTF. The CDR3 coding sequence is TGTGCCAGCAGTTCGCGACAGGGGCTAGGCTACACCTTC.

V is TRBV5-5 and J is TRBJ2-3; D not certain. The V end lost 4 bases, the J end lost 2 bases, and 17 bases lay between the germline ends. The germline gives CDR1 SGHKS, CDR2 YYEKEE (reference sequence). There are 16 residues in the CDR3. As DNA, the CDR3 is TGTGCCAGCAGCCCAACGTTGGACCAGTCCACAGATACGCAGTATTTT. This codes for CASSPTLDQSTDTQYF.

V and J are TRBV5-6 and TRBJ1-5, with TRBD1 identical over 9 bases. Looked up from germline, CDR1 is SGHDT and CDR2 is YYEEEE. With 4 bases clipped from V and 6 bases from J, the junction kept 8 bases outside the gene matches. This CDR3 comprises 15 residues. CDR3 nucleotide sequence: TGTGCCAGCAGCCCGTCCGGGACAGGGATTCAGCCCCAGCATTTT. It yields the protein CASSPSGTGIQPQHF.

This chain connects TRBV6-5 to TRBJ2-3; TRBD2 might be the D (5 bases). V lost 4 bases and J lost 2, with 10 bases in between. This CDR3 has 14 amino acids. CDR1 is MNHEY, CDR2 SVGAGI, per germline. CDR3: CASSLSGITDTQYF. The DNA of the CDR3 is TGTGCCAGCAGTTTGAGCGGAATCACAGATACGCAGTATTTT.

With respect to this clone: The sample carries other DNA sequences with the same CDR3. The chain links TRBV6-6 to TRBJ2-1; D not resolved. Looked up from germline, CDR1 is MNHNY and CDR2 is SVGAGI (reference sequence). Trimming left V 5 bases short and J 4 bases short, with 6 bases between. This CDR3 is built from 12 residues. CDR3 coding DNA: TGTGCCAGCAGTCGCCCTTACAATGAGCAGTTCTTC. Translation: CASSRPYNEQFF.

The CDR3 DNA sequence: TGTGCCAGCGTCTCACACCCTTGGACGGGGGACTACGAGCAGTACTTC. This gives the protein CASVSHPWTGDYEQYF. The gene calls are TRBV28 and TRBJ2-7; D is perhaps TRBD2 (6 bases). With 8 bases removed from V and 3 bases from J, the gap between germline ends came to 23 bases. This CDR3 is 16 amino acids long. CDR1 and CDR2 from the germline V gene are MDHEN and SYDVKM.

The chain combines TRBV18 with TRBJ2-3; a weak D match, TRBD2 (7 bases). There are 13 residues in the CDR3. Germline CDR1 reads KGHSH; CDR2 reads LQKENI. Between the trimmed V and J ends, which lost 6 bases and 6 bases, there was a span of 13 bases. CDR3 bases: TGTGCCAGCTCCGGGGGGCGCGCGGATACGCAGTATTTT. Protein product: CASSGGRADTQYF.

The chain employs TRBV18 and TRBJ2-1; D might be TRBD2 (5 bases). Trimming removed 2 bases at V and 0 bases at J, with 8 bases between. This CDR3 contains 15 residues. The V gene's germline CDR1 is KGHSH and CDR2 LQKENI. The CDR3 is CASSPERSSYNEQFF. CDR3 DNA sequence: TGTGCCAGCTCACCAGAGCGGAGCTCCTACAATGAGCAGTTCTTC.

The genes are TRBV14 and TRBJ1-2, with D possibly matching TRBD1 (5 bases). Between the trimmed V and J ends, which lost 1 base and 5 bases, there was a span of 5 bases. Germline V gene sequence: CDR1 SGHDN, CDR2 FVKESK. The CDR3 runs to 12 residues. The CDR3 nucleotides read TGTGCCAGCAGCCAAGGGGGGTATGGCTACACCTTC. Its protein is CASSQGGYGYTF.

This clone has only one observation. The sample has other DNA sequences that encode this CDR3 too. V and J are TRBV6-5 and TRBJ1-1; D possibly corresponds to TRBD1 (5 bases). The CDR3 contains 14 residues. V was pared by 2 bases and J by 2 bases, with 9 bases between. Germline CDR1 MNHEY, CDR2 SVGAGI. The CDR3 here is CASSYDRLNTEAFF. CDR3 DNA: TGTGCCAGCAGTTACGACAGACTCAACACTGAAGCTTTCTTT.

The V gene is TRBV4-2, the J gene TRBJ1-2, with D possibly TRBD1 on 5 matching bases. Germline values: CDR1 LGHNA, CDR2 YNFKEQ. V was pared by 2 bases and J by 2 bases, with 12 bases between. This CDR3 has 15 amino acids. The CDR3 DNA is TGTGCCAGCAGCCAATATTTAGGGACGAACTATGGCTACACCTTC. This translates into CASSQYLGTNYGYTF.

This clone has just one count. The chain has TRBV7-2 and TRBJ2-7; 14 bases match TRBD2. Looked up from germline, CDR1 is SGHTA and CDR2 is FQGNSA. V was pared by 5 bases and J by 6 bases, with 3 bases of the junction left unmatched. This CDR3 has 14 amino acids. The CDR3 sequence is CASSPGTSGSEQYF. The CDR3 nucleotides read TGTGCCAGCAGCCCCGGGACTAGCGGGAGCGAGCAGTACTTC.

This clone was recorded once. In nucleotides, the CDR3 is TGCGCCAGCAGCCAAGCCCTCCCCGAGTCCCAGTACTTC. Its protein product is CASSQALPESQYF. This rearrangement joins TRBV4-3 to TRBJ2-5; D remains unclear. The CDR3 contains 13 residues. The V gene's germline CDR1 is LGHNA and CDR2 YSLEER. Trimming cost V 1 base and J 9 bases, with 12 bases left between them.

The chain recombines TRBV7-8 with TRBJ2-7, with TRBD1 matching over 9 bases. Germline CDR1 is SGHVS and CDR2 is FQNEAQ. Losses at the gene ends were 5 bases for V and 4 bases for J; bases not matched to a gene: 9. This CDR3 is 15 amino acids long. The CDR3 loop reads CASSPRSTGGYEQYF. The CDR3 DNA sequence: TGTGCCAGCAGCCCGAGATCGACAGGGGGGTACGAGCAGTACTTC.

This rearrangement joins TRBV7-2 to TRBJ1-5; 7 nucleotides line up with TRBD1. This CDR3 comprises 15 residues. The germline CDR1 and CDR2 sequences are SGHTA and FQGNSA. The ends lost 1 base at V and 3 bases at J; junction bases unmatched: 3. The CDR3 DNA is TGTGCCAGCAGCTTAGTACAGGGGCTCAATCAGCCCCAGCATTTT. It is translated as CASSLVQGLNQPQHF.

V is TRBV28 and J is TRBJ2-2; D is tentatively TRBD1 or TRBD2 (5 bases each). The length of the CDR3 is 18 residues. The ends were cut back, 6 bases at V and 2 bases at J, with 22 bases in the middle. Germline V lookup: CDR1 MDHEN, CDR2 SYDVKM. CDR3 amino acids: CASRLGIRRDRNTGELFF. The CDR3 DNA sequence: TGTGCCAGCAGGTTAGGCATCCGTCGGGACCGAAACACCGGGGAGCTGTTTTTT.

The chain joins TRBV9 to TRBJ2-5, with 7 bases that match TRBD1. Trimming cost V 4 bases and J 1 base; bases outside gene matches: 4. From germline, CDR1 is SGDLS and CDR2 YYNGEE. The CDR3 runs 14 residues. The CDR3 DNA reads TGTGCCAGCAGCCCGTGGGACAGCCAAGAGACCCAGTACTTC. It codes for CASSPWDSQETQYF.

J is TRBJ2-7 and V is TRBV28, with 10 bases identical to TRBD1. V lost 6 bases, J lost 7 bases, and 9 bases stayed unmatched. Germline CDR1 is MDHEN and CDR2 is SYDVKM. This CDR3 is built from 14 residues. The CDR3 here is CASRDDRGHREQYF. Here the CDR3 DNA reads TGTGCCAGCAGGGATGACAGGGGGCACAGGGAGCAGTACTTC.

This clone showed up just a few times. V usage is TRBV7-2 and J usage is TRBJ1-2; D remains ambiguous. The germline V gene encodes CDR1 SGHTA and CDR2 FQGNSA. This CDR3 has 14 amino acids. Deletions cut 0 bases from V and 2 bases from J, with 7 bases between. CDR3: CASSLATANYGYTF. The CDR3 coding sequence is TGTGCCAGCAGCTTAGCTACTGCCAACTATGGCTACACCTTC.

The J gene is TRBJ2-2, the V gene TRBV18; perhaps TRBD2 as D (6 bases). Germline lookup yields CDR1 KGHSH and CDR2 LQKENI. V was cut by 0 bases and J by 1 base, with 9 bases left in between. CDR3 size: 16 residues. CDR3 sequence: CASSPPARGNTGELFF. CDR3 bases: TGTGCCAGCTCACCACCGGCGCGGGGGAACACCGGGGAGCTGTTTTTT.

This clone was counted a single time. This sequence joins TRBV6-6 and TRBJ1-1; 10 bases fit TRBD1. Germline CDR1 is MNHNY and CDR2 is SVGAGI (reference sequence). V lost 7 bases to trimming and J lost 3 bases; unmatched junction nucleotides: 5. This CDR3 is built from 14 residues. The CDR3 sequence: CASNQGQGYTEAFF. The CDR3 DNA is TGTGCCAGCAATCAGGGACAGGGGTACACTGAAGCTTTCTTT.

The chain recombines TRBV19 with TRBJ1-5; D perhaps matches TRBD1 (6 bases). CDR1 is LNHDA and CDR2 is SQIVND in the germline V gene (reference sequence). The V and J ends lost 1 base and 2 bases respectively, with 21 bases between them. This CDR3 is 19 amino acids long. CDR3 in DNA: TGTGCCAGTAGTATAGGAGTAGGAGGGGGACGGTCGGGCAATCAGCCCCAGCATTTT. Protein sequence: CASSIGVGGGRSGNQPQHF.

The chain couples TRBV29-1 to TRBJ2-7, with 11 bases fitting TRBD2. The length of the CDR3 is 14 residues. Germline assignment: CDR1 SQVTM and CDR2 ANQGSEA. V was clipped by 7 bases and J by 5 bases; unmatched bases: 10. The CDR3 bases are TGCAGCGCCTTAACTAGCGGGAGAGTCCACGAGCAGTACTTC. This encodes CSALTSGRVHEQYF.

The chain carries TRBV5-6 and TRBJ1-1; D gene ambiguous. The CDR3 runs 13 residues. V gave up 4 bases and J gave up 3 bases, with 10 bases separating them. The V gene's germline CDR1 is SGHDT and CDR2 YYEEEE. The CDR3 sequence is CASSDTTDTEAFF. DNA of the CDR3: TGTGCCAGCAGCGACACGACTGACACTGAAGCTTTCTTT. The full variable domain, its missing parts supplied by reference TRBV5-6 and TRBJ1-1, is DAGVTQSPTHLIKTRGQQVTLRCSPKSGHDTVSWYQQALGQGPQFIFQYYEEEERQRGNFPDRFSGHQFPNYSSELNVNALLLGDSALYLCASSDTTDTEAFFGQGTRLTVV.

The chain carries TRBV10-3 and TRBJ2-1; 7 nucleotides align to TRBD2. The CDR3 has 14 residues. Trimming took 3 bases from V and 7 from J; bases not matched to a gene: 6. Germline V CDR1 and CDR2: ENHRY, SYGVKD. The CDR3 region has the DNA TGTGCCATCAGTGACTCCGGACTAGAAAATGAGCAGTTCTTC. It translates to CAISDSGLENEQFF.

The V call is TRBV29-1, the J call TRBJ1-1; D gene uncertain. Trimming shortened V by 5 bases and J by 5 bases, and 9 bases separated the two germline ends. Germline CDR1 is SQVTM and CDR2 is ANQGSEA. The length of the CDR3 is 11 residues. CDR3 coding DNA: TGCAGCGTTAAACCCGGGACTGAAGCTTTCTTT. Residues: CSVKPGTEAFF.

V is TRBV19 and J is TRBJ2-7, with TRBD2 matching 14 bases. V shed 5 bases, J shed 4 bases, and the junction held 4 bases outside the gene matches. The germline CDR1 and CDR2 sequences are LNHDA and SQIVND (reference sequence). The CDR3 contains 15 residues. CDR3 DNA sequence: TGTGCCAGTAGTGGGACTAGCGGGAGTTATTACGAGCAGTACTTC. This translates into CASSGTSGSYYEQYF.

V gene TRBV28 combines with J gene TRBJ2-5, with a tentative D call TRBD1 (5 bases). The germline CDR1 and CDR2 sequences are MDHEN and SYDVKM. Trimming stripped 7 bases from V and 1 base from J, with 10 bases between. There are 13 residues in the CDR3. CDR3 sequence reads: CASTLGAQETQYF. The CDR3 DNA reads as TGTGCCAGCACCCTAGGGGCCCAAGAGACCCAGTACTTC. The full variable domain, completed using reference TRBV28 and TRBJ2-5, is DVKVTQSSRYLVKRTGEKVFLECVQDMDHENMFWYRQDPGLGLRLIYFSYDVKMKEKGDIPEGYSVSREKKERFSLILESASTNQTSMYLCASTLGAQETQYFGPGTRLLVL.

V usage is TRBV6-5 and J usage is TRBJ1-1, with 9 nucleotides matching TRBD1. The CDR3 runs to 15 residues. Trimming cost V 6 bases and J 4 bases; bases outside gene matches: 9. Germline-derived CDR1 and CDR2 are MNHEY and SVGAGI. The CDR3 loop reads CASSPPDRGVTEAFF. DNA for the CDR3: TGTGCCAGCAGCCCCCCCGACAGGGGGGTCACTGAAGCTTTCTTT.